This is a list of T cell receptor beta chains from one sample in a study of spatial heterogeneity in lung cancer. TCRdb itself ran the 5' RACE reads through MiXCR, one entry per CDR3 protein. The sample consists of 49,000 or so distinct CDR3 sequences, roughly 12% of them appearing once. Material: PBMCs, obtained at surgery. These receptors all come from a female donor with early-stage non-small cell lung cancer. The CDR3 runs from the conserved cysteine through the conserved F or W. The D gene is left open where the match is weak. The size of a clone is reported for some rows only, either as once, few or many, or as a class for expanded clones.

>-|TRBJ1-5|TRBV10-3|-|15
CAISKNGISNQPQHF
TGTGCCATCAGTAAGAACGGAATTAGCAATCAGCCCCAGCATTTT
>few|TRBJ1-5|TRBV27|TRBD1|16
CASSLFGTGVNQPQHF
TGTGCCAGCAGTTTATTCGGGACAGGGGTCAATCAGCCCCAGCATTTT
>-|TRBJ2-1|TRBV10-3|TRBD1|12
CAISPTGNEQFF
TGTGCCATCAGCCCGACAGGGAATGAGCAGTTCTTC
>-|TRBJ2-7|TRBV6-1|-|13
CVSATATSYEQYF
TGTGTCAGCGCTACAGCTACCTCCTACGAGCAGTACTTC
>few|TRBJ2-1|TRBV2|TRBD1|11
CASSTGAREFF
TGTGCCAGCAGTACAGGGGCACGGGAGTTCTTC
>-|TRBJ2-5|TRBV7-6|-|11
CASSHEETQYF
TGTGCCAGCAGCCACGAAGAGACCCAGTACTTC
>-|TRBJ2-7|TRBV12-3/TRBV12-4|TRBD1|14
CASSLSQGNYEQYF
TGTGCCAGCAGTTTATCACAGGGGAACTACGAGCAGTACTTC
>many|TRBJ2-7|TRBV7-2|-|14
CASSLARTNYEQYF
TGTGCCAGCAGCTTAGCGAGGACAAACTACGAGCAGTACTTC
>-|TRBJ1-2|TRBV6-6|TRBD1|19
CASTYSLTPGQGPGYGYTF
TGTGCCAGCACCTACTCCTTAACCCCCGGACAGGGCCCAGGCTATGGCTACACCTTC
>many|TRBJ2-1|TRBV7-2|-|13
CASSAQYYNEQFF
TGTGCCAGCAGCGCTCAGTACTACAATGAGCAGTTCTTC
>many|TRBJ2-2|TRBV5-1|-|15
CASSLQTSNTGELFF
TGCGCCAGCAGCTTACAGACGTCGAACACCGGGGAGCTGTTTTTT
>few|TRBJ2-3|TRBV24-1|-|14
CATSDFAGPDTQYF
TGTGCCACCAGTGATTTTGCGGGCCCAGATACGCAGTATTTT
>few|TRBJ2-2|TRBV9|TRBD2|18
CASSVVAGGTANTGELFF
TGTGCCAGCAGCGTAGTGGCGGGGGGCACCGCGAACACCGGGGAGCTGTTTTTT
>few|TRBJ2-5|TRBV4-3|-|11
CASSQAEAQYF
TGCGCCAGCAGCCAGGCCGAGGCCCAGTACTTC
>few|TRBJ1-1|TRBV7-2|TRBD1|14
CASSRSRTGPEAFF
TGTGCCAGCAGCCGGAGCCGGACAGGACCAGAAGCTTTCTTT
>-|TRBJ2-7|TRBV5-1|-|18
CASSLRGTRGYSYYEQYF
TGCGCCAGCAGCTTGCGGGGGACAAGGGGCTATTCCTACTACGAGCAGTACTTC
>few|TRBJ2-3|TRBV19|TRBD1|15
CASSKRQGPTDTQYF
TGTGCCAGTAGTAAAAGACAGGGGCCCACAGATACGCAGTATTTT
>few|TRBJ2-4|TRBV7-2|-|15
CASSLSRGTKNIQYF
TGTGCCAGCAGCTTATCAAGGGGAACCAAAAACATTCAGTACTTC
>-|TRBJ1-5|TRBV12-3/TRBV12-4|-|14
CASSPDGHNQPQHF
TGTGCCAGCAGTCCTGACGGACACAATCAGCCCCAGCATTTT
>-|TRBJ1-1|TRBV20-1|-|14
CSALNGGRNTEAFF
TGCAGTGCCTTAAACGGGGGTCGGAACACTGAAGCTTTCTTT
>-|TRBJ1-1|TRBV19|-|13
CASSMYMNTEAFF
TGTGCCAGTAGTATGTATATGAACACTGAAGCTTTCTTT
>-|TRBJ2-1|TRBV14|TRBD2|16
CASSPGTSGPYNEQFF
TGTGCCAGCAGCCCGGGGACTAGCGGGCCTTACAATGAGCAGTTCTTC
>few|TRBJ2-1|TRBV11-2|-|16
CASSPVGGRRANEQFF
TGTGCCAGCAGCCCCGTTGGGGGGCGCCGGGCAAATGAGCAGTTCTTC
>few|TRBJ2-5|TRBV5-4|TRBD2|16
CASSLGASGDQETQYF
TGTGCCAGCAGCTTGGGGGCTAGCGGGGACCAAGAGACCCAGTACTTC
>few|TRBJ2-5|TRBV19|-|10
CATRGETQYF
TGTGCCACGCGAGGAGAGACCCAGTACTTC
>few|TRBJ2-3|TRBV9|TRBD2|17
CASSPRGELTITDTQYF
TGTGCCAGCAGCCCCCGGGGGGAGCTGACGATCACAGATACGCAGTATTTT
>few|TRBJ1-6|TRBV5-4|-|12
CASSLDASPLHF
TGTGCCAGCAGCTTGGATGCGTCACCCCTCCACTTT
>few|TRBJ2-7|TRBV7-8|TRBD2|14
CASSLERGSYEQYF
TGTGCCAGCAGCTTAGAGCGGGGTTCCTACGAGCAGTACTTC
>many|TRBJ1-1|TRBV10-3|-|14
CAISEVQMNTEAFF
TGTGCCATCAGTGAGGTACAGATGAACACTGAAGCTTTCTTT
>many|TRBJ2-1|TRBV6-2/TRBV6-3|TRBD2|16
CASSLRGGVIYNEQFF
TGTGCCAGCAGTTTGCGCGGGGGAGTTATTTACAATGAGCAGTTCTTC
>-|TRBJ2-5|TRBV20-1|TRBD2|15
CSATSLSGGEETQYF
TGCAGTGCTACGTCGTTGAGCGGGGGTGAAGAGACCCAGTACTTC
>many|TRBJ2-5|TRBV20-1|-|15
CSASRDSHTQETQYF
TGCAGTGCTAGTCGGGACTCTCATACACAAGAGACCCAGTACTTC
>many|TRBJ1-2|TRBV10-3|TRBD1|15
CAISTTGILNYGYTF
TGTGCCATCAGTACGACAGGGATTTTAAACTATGGCTACACCTTC
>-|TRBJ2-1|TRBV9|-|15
CASSVGPHRYNEQFF
TGTGCCAGCAGCGTAGGCCCCCACCGGTACAATGAGCAGTTCTTC
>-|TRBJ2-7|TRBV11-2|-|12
CASSFGTYEQYF
TGTGCCAGCAGCTTCGGGACCTACGAGCAGTACTTC
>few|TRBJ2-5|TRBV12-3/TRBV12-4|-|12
CASSPTGRDQYF
TGTGCCAGCAGCCCCACTGGGCGGGACCAGTACTTC
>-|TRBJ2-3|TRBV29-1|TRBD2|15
CSVRGLAGESDTQYF
TGCAGCGTCCGGGGACTAGCGGGGGAGTCAGATACGCAGTATTTT
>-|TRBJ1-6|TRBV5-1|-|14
CASSLAGASGPLHF
TGCGCCAGCAGCTTGGCCGGGGCCTCGGGACCCCTCCACTTT
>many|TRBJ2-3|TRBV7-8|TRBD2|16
CASSPRGAGRADTQYF
TGTGCCAGCAGCCCCCGAGGGGCGGGGAGGGCAGATACGCAGTATTTT
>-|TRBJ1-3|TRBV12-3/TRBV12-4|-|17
CASSLGSTGSSGNTIYF
TGTGCCAGCAGTTTAGGCTCAACAGGTTCCTCTGGAAACACCATATATTTT
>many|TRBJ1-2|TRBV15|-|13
CATSRDGSYGYTF
TGTGCCACCAGCCGGGACGGCTCCTATGGCTACACCTTC
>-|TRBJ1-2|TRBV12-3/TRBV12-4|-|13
CASSLRDNYGYTF
TGTGCCAGCAGTTTAAGGGACAACTATGGCTACACCTTC
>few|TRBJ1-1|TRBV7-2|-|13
CASSLLVATEAFF
TGTGCCAGCAGCTTACTGGTGGCCACTGAAGCTTTCTTT
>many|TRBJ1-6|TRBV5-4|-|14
CASSLTDDNSPLHF
TGTGCCAGCAGCTTAACAGACGATAATTCACCCCTCCACTTT
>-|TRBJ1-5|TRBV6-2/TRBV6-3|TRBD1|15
CASRYRDRINQPQHF
TGTGCCAGCAGGTACCGGGACAGGATAAATCAGCCCCAGCATTTT
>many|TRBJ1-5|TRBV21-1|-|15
CASSIEGQDNQPQHF
TGTGCCAGCAGCATTGAGGGACAGGACAATCAGCCCCAGCATTTT
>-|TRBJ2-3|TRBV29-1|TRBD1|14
CSVEGQGVTDTQYF
TGCAGCGTTGAAGGGCAGGGGGTCACAGATACGCAGTATTTT
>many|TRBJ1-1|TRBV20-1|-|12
CSASRPNTEAFF
TGCAGTGCTAGCAGGCCAAACACTGAAGCTTTCTTT
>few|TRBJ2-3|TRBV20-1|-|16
CSARDIAGPQPDTQYF
TGCAGTGCTAGAGATATAGCCGGGCCCCAACCCGATACGCAGTATTTT
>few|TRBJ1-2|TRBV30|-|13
CAWSGGRDYGYTF
TGTGCCTGGAGTGGGGGCAGAGATTATGGCTACACCTTC
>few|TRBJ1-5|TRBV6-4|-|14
CASRLGGQSQPQHF
TGTGCCAGCAGGTTGGGGGGGCAAAGTCAGCCCCAGCATTTT
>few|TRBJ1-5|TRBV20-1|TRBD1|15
CSARDASGGRQPQHF
TGCAGTGCTAGAGATGCTTCAGGGGGGAGGCAGCCCCAGCATTTT
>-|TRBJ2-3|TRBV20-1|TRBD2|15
CSARDLTSGDDTQYF
TGCAGTGCTAGAGATTTAACTAGCGGGGACGATACGCAGTATTTT
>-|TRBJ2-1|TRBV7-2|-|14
CASSPRTFNNEQFF
TGTGCCAGCAGCCCGAGGACCTTTAACAATGAGCAGTTCTTC
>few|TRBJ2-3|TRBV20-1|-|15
CSAREKGVLRNTQYF
TGCAGTGCTAGAGAGAAGGGGGTCCTGAGAAATACGCAGTATTTT
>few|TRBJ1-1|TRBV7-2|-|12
CASSLSGAWAFF
TGTGCCAGCAGCTTATCGGGTGCTTGGGCTTTCTTT
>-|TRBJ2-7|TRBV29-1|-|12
CSVQDGWYEQYF
TGCAGCGTACAGGACGGCTGGTACGAGCAGTACTTC
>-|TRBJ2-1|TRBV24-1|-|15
CATSDQATPYNEQFF
TGTGCCACCAGTGACCAGGCAACCCCTTACAATGAGCAGTTCTTC
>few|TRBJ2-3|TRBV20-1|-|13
CSARGGLADTQYF
TGCAGTGCTAGGGGGGGGCTAGCAGATACGCAGTATTTT
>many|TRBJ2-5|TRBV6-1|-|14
CASTGTSPGETQYF
TGTGCCAGCACCGGGACATCCCCGGGGGAGACCCAGTACTTC